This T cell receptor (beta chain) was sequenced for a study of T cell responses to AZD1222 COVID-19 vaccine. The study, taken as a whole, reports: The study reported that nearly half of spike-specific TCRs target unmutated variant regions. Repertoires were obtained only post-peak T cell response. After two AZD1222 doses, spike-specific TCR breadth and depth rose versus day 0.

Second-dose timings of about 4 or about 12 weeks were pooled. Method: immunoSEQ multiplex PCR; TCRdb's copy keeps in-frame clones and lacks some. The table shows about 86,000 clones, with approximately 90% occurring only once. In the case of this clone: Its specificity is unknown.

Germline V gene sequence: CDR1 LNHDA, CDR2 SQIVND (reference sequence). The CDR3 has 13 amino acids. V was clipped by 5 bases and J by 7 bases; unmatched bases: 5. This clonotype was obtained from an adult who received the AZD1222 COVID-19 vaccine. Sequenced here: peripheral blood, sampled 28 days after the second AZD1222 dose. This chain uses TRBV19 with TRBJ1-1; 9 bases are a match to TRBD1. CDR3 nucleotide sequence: TGTGCCAGTAGTGTACGACAGGGGGATGAAGCTTTCTTT. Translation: CASSVRQGDEAFF. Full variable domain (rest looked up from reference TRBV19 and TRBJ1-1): DGGITQSPKYLFRKEGQNVTLSCEQNLNHDAMYWYRQDPGQGLRLIYYSQIVNDFQKGDIAEGYSVSREKKESFPLTVTSAQKNPTAFYLCASSVRQGDEAFFGQGTRLTVV.